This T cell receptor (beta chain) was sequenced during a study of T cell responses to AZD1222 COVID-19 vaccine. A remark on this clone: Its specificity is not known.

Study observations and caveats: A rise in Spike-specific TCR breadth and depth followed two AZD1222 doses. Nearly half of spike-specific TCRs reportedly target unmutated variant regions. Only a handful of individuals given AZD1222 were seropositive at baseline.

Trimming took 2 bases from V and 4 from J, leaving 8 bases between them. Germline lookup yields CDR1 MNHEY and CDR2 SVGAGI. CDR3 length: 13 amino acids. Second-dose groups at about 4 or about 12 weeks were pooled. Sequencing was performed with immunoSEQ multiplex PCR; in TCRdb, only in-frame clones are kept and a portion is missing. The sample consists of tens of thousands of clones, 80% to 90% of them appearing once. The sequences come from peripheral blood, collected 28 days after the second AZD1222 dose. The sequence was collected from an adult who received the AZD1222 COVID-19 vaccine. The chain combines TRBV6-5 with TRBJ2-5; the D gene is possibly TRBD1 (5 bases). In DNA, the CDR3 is TGTGCCAGCAGTTACCTAGGGGCAGAGACCCAGTACTTC. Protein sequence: CASSYLGAETQYF.